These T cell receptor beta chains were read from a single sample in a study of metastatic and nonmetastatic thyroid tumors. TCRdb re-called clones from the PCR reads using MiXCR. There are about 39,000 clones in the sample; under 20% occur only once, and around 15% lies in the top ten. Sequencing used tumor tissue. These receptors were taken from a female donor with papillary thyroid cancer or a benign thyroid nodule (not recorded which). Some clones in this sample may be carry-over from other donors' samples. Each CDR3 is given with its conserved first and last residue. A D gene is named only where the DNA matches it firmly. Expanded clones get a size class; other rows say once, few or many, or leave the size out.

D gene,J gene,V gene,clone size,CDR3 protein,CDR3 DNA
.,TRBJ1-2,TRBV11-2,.,CASSLEARPTLYGYTF,TGTGCCAGCAGCTTAGAGGCCCGACCGACACTATACGGCTACACCTTC
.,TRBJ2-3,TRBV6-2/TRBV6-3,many,CASGALVTDTQYF,TGTGCCAGCGGGGCCCTAGTCACAGATACGCAGTATTTT
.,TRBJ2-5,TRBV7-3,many,CASSSGETQYF,TGTGCCAGCAGCTCCGGGGAGACCCAGTACTTC
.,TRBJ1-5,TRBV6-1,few,CASSEVEGGYHPQHF,TGTGCCAGCAGTGAAGTTGAGGGAGGGTATCATCCCCAGCATTTT
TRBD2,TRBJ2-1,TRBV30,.,CACAGVFNEQFF,TGTGCCTGTGCGGGAGTCTTCAATGAGCAGTTCTTC
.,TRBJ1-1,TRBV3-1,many,CASSPLDRNTEAFF,TGTGCCAGCAGCCCTTTGGACAGGAACACTGAAGCTTTCTTT
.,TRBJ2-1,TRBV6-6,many,CASSYRQVFYNEQFF,TGTGCCAGCAGTTACAGACAGGTTTTCTACAATGAGCAGTTCTTC
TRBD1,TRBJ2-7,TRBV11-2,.,CASSLNRGNYEQYF,TGTGCCAGCAGCTTAAACAGGGGTAACTACGAGCAGTACTTC
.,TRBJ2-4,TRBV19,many,CASIPPGENIQYF,TGTGCCAGTATCCCCCCGGGGGAAAACATTCAGTACTTC
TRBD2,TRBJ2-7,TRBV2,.,CASSVGLAGLSSYEQYF,TGTGCCAGCAGCGTTGGACTAGCGGGTCTTAGCTCCTACGAGCAGTACTTC
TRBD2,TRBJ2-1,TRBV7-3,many,CASSLMSSGTGEQFF,TGTGCCAGCAGCTTAATGTCTAGCGGGACGGGTGAGCAGTTCTTC
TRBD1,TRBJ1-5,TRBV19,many,CASSKFGWDSPYQPQHF,TGTGCCAGTAGTAAGTTCGGTTGGGACAGTCCTTATCAGCCCCAGCATTTT
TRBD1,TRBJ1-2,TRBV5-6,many,CASSGTARRNYGYTF,TGTGCCAGCAGCGGGACAGCTCGACGCAACTATGGCTACACCTTC
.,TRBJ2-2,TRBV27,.,CASSYGGSNTGELFF,TGTGCCAGCAGTTACGGGGGTTCCAACACCGGGGAGCTGTTTTTT
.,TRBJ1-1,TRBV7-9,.,CAGSLGGGSTEAFF,TGTGCCGGCAGCTTAGGGGGGGGGAGCACTGAAGCTTTCTTT
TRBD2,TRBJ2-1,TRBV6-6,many,CASSYSMASGGANEQSF,TGTGCCAGCAGTTACTCGATGGCCAGCGGGGGGGCCAATGAGCAGTCCTTC
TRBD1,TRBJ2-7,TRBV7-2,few,CASNLDRGGEQCF,TGTGCCAGCAACCTTGACAGAGGGGGCGAGCAGTGCTTC
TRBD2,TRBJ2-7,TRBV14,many,CASSLTPTPEDGDYSYEQYF,TGTGCCAGCAGCCTTACTCCCACCCCCGAGGACGGGGACTACTCCTACGAGCAGTACTTC
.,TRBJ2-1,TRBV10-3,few,CAISEKGGEQLF,TGTGCCATCAGTGAGAAAGGTGGCGAGCAGTTATTC
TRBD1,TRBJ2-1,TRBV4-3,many,CASSQDQGDEQFF,TGCGCCAGCAGCCAAGACCAGGGGGATGAGCAGTTCTTC
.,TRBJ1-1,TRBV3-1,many,CASSSAIAEAFF,TGTGCCAGCAGCTCAGCGATCGCTGAAGCTTTCTTT
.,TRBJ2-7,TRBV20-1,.,CSAKSRIDYEQYF,TGCAGTGCTAAGTCCCGTATCGACTACGAGCAGTACTTC